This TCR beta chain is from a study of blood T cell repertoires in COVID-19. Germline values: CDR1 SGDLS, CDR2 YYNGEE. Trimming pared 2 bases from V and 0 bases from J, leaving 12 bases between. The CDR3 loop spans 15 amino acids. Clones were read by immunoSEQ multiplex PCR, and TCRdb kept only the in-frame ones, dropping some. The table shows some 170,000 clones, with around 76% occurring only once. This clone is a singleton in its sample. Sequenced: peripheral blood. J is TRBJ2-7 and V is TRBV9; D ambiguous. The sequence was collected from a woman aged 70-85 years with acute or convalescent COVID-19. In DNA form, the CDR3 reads TGTGCCAGCAGCGTCTCCCCCGAGGCCTCCTACGAGCAGTACTTC. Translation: CASSVSPEASYEQYF.